The 25 T cell receptor beta chains given below trace back to one sample, sequenced in a study of OX40 agonist ivuxolimab in advanced cancers. Only in-frame clones appear in the TCRdb table, and some are missing; sequencing was by immunoSEQ multiplex PCR. The sample lists tens of thousands of clones, roughly nine tenths occurring once. This specimen was CD4+ or CD8+ T cells sorted from blood, taken in a trial of the OX40 agonist ivuxolimab. The receptors derive from an adult with an advanced solid tumor such as melanoma, head and neck, liver or kidney cancer.

This chain links TRBV15 with TRBJ1-2, with D possibly matching TRBD1 (5 bases). V lost 1 base, J lost 0 bases, and 12 bases lay in between. The germline V gene encodes CDR1 LNHNV and CDR2 YYDKDF (reference sequence). This CDR3 is built from 16 residues. For the CDR3, the DNA is TGTGCCACCAGCAGAGGCGGGACGGAAGCTAACTATGGCTACACCTTC. This codes for CATSRGGTEANYGYTF.

The chain couples TRBV7-9 to TRBJ2-1; D uncertain. Germline values: CDR1 SEHNR, CDR2 FQNEAQ (reference sequence). Trimming removed 7 bases from V and 1 base from J, with 8 bases in between. The CDR3 runs to 13 residues. The CDR3 DNA is TGTGCCAGCATGCTCGGTTCCTACAATGAGCAGTTCTTC. It encodes CASMLGSYNEQFF.

J is TRBJ2-7 and V is TRBV28, with 7 positions matching TRBD1. This CDR3 has 14 amino acids. Germline CDR1 and CDR2: MDHEN and SYDVKM. The J segment lost 7 bases and the V segment lost 6 bases, leaving 12 bases of the junction unmatched. The CDR3 region is CASSLGQQMGEQYF. The CDR3 DNA sequence: TGTGCCAGCAGCCTGGGACAGCAGATGGGGGAGCAGTACTTC.

The chain employs TRBV5-8 and TRBJ2-5, with 7 bases lining up with TRBD1. Germline V CDR1 and CDR2: SGHTS, YDEGEE. Trimming removed 4 bases from V and 1 base from J; junction bases left unmatched: 4. The CDR3 loop spans 14 amino acids. CDR3 loop: CASSPGTAQETQYF. Here the CDR3 DNA reads TGTGCCAGCAGCCCCGGGACAGCCCAAGAGACCCAGTACTTC.

The J gene is TRBJ2-3, the V gene TRBV5-1, with TRBD1 matching 9 bases. CDR3 length: 13 amino acids. With 4 bases clipped from V and 5 bases from J, the junction kept 2 bases outside the gene matches. CDR1 and CDR2 from the germline V gene are SGHRS and YFSETQ. The DNA of the CDR3 is TGCGCCAGCAGCAAGGACAGGGGAGATACGCAGTATTTT. Its translation: CASSKDRGDTQYF.

V is TRBV5-5 and J is TRBJ2-3; no definite D call. Trimming removed 0 bases at V and 0 bases at J, with 8 bases between. CDR1 is SGHKS, CDR2 YYEKEE, per germline (reference sequence). The CDR3 covers 15 residues. As DNA, the CDR3 is TGTGCCAGCAGCTTGGGGCCAATGAGCACAGATACGCAGTATTTT. This codes for CASSLGPMSTDTQYF.

The rearrangement links TRBV5-1 to TRBJ1-5; tentatively, D is TRBD1 (6 bases). CDR1 and CDR2 (germline): SGHRS, YFSETQ. The CDR3 totals 16 residues. V was clipped by 1 base and J by 6 bases, with 17 bases between them. CDR3: CASSLYDRGGGQPQHF. The CDR3 nucleotides read TGCGCCAGCAGCTTGTATGACCGGGGAGGGGGTCAGCCCCAGCATTTT. The full variable domain, with the rest looked up from reference TRBV5-1 and TRBJ1-5, is KAGVTQTPRYLIKTRGQQVTLSCSPISGHRSVSWYQQTPGQGLQFLFEYFSETQRNKGNFPGRFSGRQFSNSRSEMNVSTLELGDSALYLCASSLYDRGGGQPQHFGDGTRLSIL.

The chain recombines TRBV21-1 with TRBJ1-5; TRBD1, the table's D call, lacks a check against the DNA. TRBV21-1 is noted as a pseudogene. The CDR3 extends over 16 amino acids. This CDR3 is CASSNRDRGLCQPQHF. The CDR3 coding sequence is TGTGCCAGCAGCAACCGGGACAGGGGTCTTTGTCAGCCCCAGCATTTT.

The V and J genes are TRBV5-1 and TRBJ2-7; TRBD1 matches at 9 bases. This CDR3 region has 14 residues. V shed 3 bases and J 5 bases; nucleotides not matched to a gene: 6. From germline, CDR1 is SGHRS and CDR2 YFSETQ. CDR3 DNA sequence: TGCGCCAGCAGCTCGGGACAGGGAGATCACGAGCAGTACTTC. This codes for CASSSGQGDHEQYF.

The chain combines TRBV5-1 with TRBJ2-5, with D perhaps TRBD2 (6 bases). V dropped 5 bases and J dropped 5 bases, with 16 bases sitting between them. Germline V lookup: CDR1 SGHRS, CDR2 YFSETQ. This CDR3 is 14 amino acids long. CDR3 sequence: CASRPEEGRETQYF. The DNA of the CDR3 is TGCGCCAGCAGACCCGAGGAGGGTAGGGAGACCCAGTACTTC. The whole variable domain, remainder taken from reference TRBV5-1 and TRBJ2-5, is KAGVTQTPRYLIKTRGQQVTLSCSPISGHRSVSWYQQTPGQGLQFLFEYFSETQRNKGNFPGRFSGRQFSNSRSEMNVSTLELGDSALYLCASRPEEGRETQYFGPGTRLLVL.

This clone has only a few counts. The chain uses TRBV21-1 and TRBJ2-5; the DNA was not used to check the table's D call, TRBD1. TRBV21-1 is a pseudogene. The CDR3 contains 19 residues. CDR3 DNA: TGTGCCAGCACCCCCCGAGCAGCAGGGGATTTGGTGAACCAAGAGACCCAGTACTTC. This translates into CASTPRAAGDLVNQETQYF.

The rearrangement uses TRBV10-3 and TRBJ1-2; 11 bases agree with TRBD1. V trimming: 6 bases; J trimming: 3 bases; junction bases outside the gene matches: 0. This CDR3 is built from 13 residues. Looked up from germline, CDR1 is ENHRY and CDR2 is SYGVKD. The CDR3 region has the DNA TGTGCCATCAGGGGACAGGGGGACTATGGCTACACCTTC. Translated, it gives CAIRGQGDYGYTF.

The chain recombines TRBV5-4 with TRBJ2-7, with D perhaps being TRBD1 or TRBD2 (6 bases each). Per the germline V gene, CDR1 is SGHNT and CDR2 is YYREEE (reference sequence). The CDR3 covers 14 residues. The germline V and J ends were trimmed by 4 bases and 4 bases, with 15 bases remaining between them. CDR3 DNA: TGTGCCAGCAGCCATGGGGGGCGCTTATACGAGCAGTACTTC. It codes for CASSHGGRLYEQYF. The full variable domain, completed using reference TRBV5-4 and TRBJ2-7, is ETGVTQSPTHLIKTRGQQVTLRCSSQSGHNTVSWYQQALGQGPQFIFQYYREEENGRGNFPPRFSGLQFPNYSSELNVNALELDDSALYLCASSHGGRLYEQYFGPGTRLTVT.

The chain couples TRBV5-4 to TRBJ1-2, with D possibly being TRBD1 (5 bases). The CDR3 extends over 13 amino acids. Germline CDR1 SGHNT, CDR2 YYREEE (reference sequence). V was cut by 7 bases and J by 1 base, with 11 bases left in between. The CDR3 sequence is CASGHGGNYGYTF. As DNA, the CDR3 is TGTGCCAGCGGGCATGGGGGTAACTATGGCTACACCTTC.

The chain has TRBV11-3 and TRBJ1-2, with D unclear. The germline V gene encodes CDR1 SGHNT and CDR2 YENEEA. The V gene lost 5 bases and the J gene lost 6 bases, with 10 bases spanning the gap. The CDR3 runs to 12 residues. CDR3 in amino acids: CASSRRFHGYTF. The CDR3 DNA is TGTGCCAGCAGCCGCCGATTTCATGGCTACACCTTC.

The rearrangement links TRBV10-3 to TRBJ2-1; tentative D call: TRBD2 (6 bases). The germline V and J ends were trimmed by 6 bases and 2 bases, with 11 bases remaining between them. Germline lookup yields CDR1 ENHRY and CDR2 SYGVKD. CDR3 length: 14 residues. CDR3 bases: TGTGCCATCAGCGGGGGTGGGGCCTACAATGAGCAGTTCTTC. Translating it yields CAISGGGAYNEQFF.

The chain uses TRBV5-1 and TRBJ1-5; TRBD1 might be the D (5 bases). CDR1 and CDR2 from the germline V gene are SGHRS and YFSETQ. V gave up 4 bases and J gave up 3 bases, with 8 bases separating them. The CDR3 covers 13 residues. The CDR3 is CASSRQPNQPQHF. CDR3 nucleotides: TGCGCCAGCAGCCGACAGCCCAATCAGCCCCAGCATTTT.

The V call is TRBV9, the J call TRBJ2-3; 9 bases map to TRBD2. V lost 2 bases to trimming and J lost 1 base; unmatched junction nucleotides: 2. Germline V lookup: CDR1 SGDLS, CDR2 YYNGEE. The CDR3 extends over 15 amino acids. The CDR3 DNA follows: TGTGCCAGCAGCGTCATAGCGGGAGGCACAGATACGCAGTATTTT. Translating gives CASSVIAGGTDTQYF.

As regards this clone: Other nucleotide sequences from this sample produce the same CDR3. CDR3 region: CASSLTRASGELFF. In DNA form, the CDR3 reads TGTGCCAGCAGTTTAACCAGGGCTAGCGGGGAGCTGTTTTTT. The chain uses TRBV27 and TRBJ2-2; TRBD1 might be the D (5 bases). Germline assignment: CDR1 MNHEY and CDR2 SMNVEV (reference sequence). The V gene lost 2 bases and the J gene lost 7 bases, with 11 bases spanning the gap. The CDR3 is 14 amino acids.

The chain carries TRBV28 and TRBJ2-1; TRBD1 agrees at 12 bases. The germline CDR1 and CDR2 sequences are MDHEN and SYDVKM. The V and J ends lost 7 bases and 8 bases, in that order; junction bases with no gene match: 9. The CDR3 runs 15 residues. The CDR3 region is CASNPSGTGGHEQFF. The CDR3 DNA is TGTGCCAGCAATCCATCCGGGACAGGGGGCCATGAGCAGTTCTTC.

The CDR3 reads CASSLQGRNSPLHF. The CDR3 DNA reads as TGTGCCAGCAGCCTACAGGGACGTAATTCACCCCTCCACTTT. The V gene is TRBV7-3, the J gene TRBJ1-6; weak D call: TRBD1 (6 bases). V lost 5 bases and J lost 6, with 11 bases in between. The CDR3 length is 14 residues. The germline V gene encodes CDR1 SGHTA and CDR2 FQGTGA. Variable domain in full (rest from reference TRBV7-3 and TRBJ1-6): GAGVSQTPSNKVTEKGKYVELRCDPISGHTALYWYRQSLGQGPEFLIYFQGTGAADDSGLPNDRFFAVRPEGSVSTLKIQRTERGDSAVYLCASSLQGRNSPLHFGNGTRLTVT.

V usage is TRBV15 and J usage is TRBJ2-5, with a possible D match to TRBD2 (6 bases). Trimming removed 5 bases from V and 5 bases from J, with 15 bases in between. This CDR3 has 14 residues. Germline CDR1 and CDR2: LNHNV and YYDKDF (reference sequence). CDR3 nucleotides: TGTGCCACCAGCCGCGGAGGGCCACGGGAGACCCAGTACTTC. Amino acids: CATSRGGPRETQYF.

This chain links TRBV9 with TRBJ2-1, with TRBD2 matching over 8 bases. The CDR3 totals 16 residues. CDR1 and CDR2 from the germline V gene are SGDLS and YYNGEE. The junction had 13 bases not matched to a gene; V was cut back by 3 bases and J by 8 bases. CDR3 coding DNA: TGTGCCAGCAGCGCTGGGACTAGGGGGACTGTGGATGAGCAGTTCTTC. This codes for CASSAGTRGTVDEQFF.

The chain is built from TRBV18 and TRBJ1-5; 8 bases agree with TRBD1. J lost 5 bases, V lost 3 bases, and 6 bases had no gene match. From germline, CDR1 is KGHSH and CDR2 LQKENI. This CDR3 contains 15 residues. Here the CDR3 reads CASSPGQDPDQPQHF. The CDR3 coding sequence is TGTGCCAGCTCACCGGGACAGGATCCAGATCAGCCCCAGCATTTT. Full variable domain (missing parts from reference TRBV18 and TRBJ1-5): NAGVMQNPRHLVRRRGQEARLRCSPMKGHSHVYWYRQLPEEGLKFMVYLQKENIIDESGMPKERFSAEFPKEGPSILRIQQVVRGDSAAYFCASSPGQDPDQPQHFGDGTRLSIL.

The rearrangement uses TRBV28 and TRBJ2-5; D not certain. Between the trimmed V and J ends, which lost 5 bases and 5 bases, there was a span of 9 bases. The CDR3 sequence is 12 residues long. Germline CDR1 is MDHEN and CDR2 is SYDVKM. The chain's CDR3 is CASSPPVETQYF. DNA of the CDR3: TGTGCCAGCAGTCCGCCCGTCGAGACCCAGTACTTC.